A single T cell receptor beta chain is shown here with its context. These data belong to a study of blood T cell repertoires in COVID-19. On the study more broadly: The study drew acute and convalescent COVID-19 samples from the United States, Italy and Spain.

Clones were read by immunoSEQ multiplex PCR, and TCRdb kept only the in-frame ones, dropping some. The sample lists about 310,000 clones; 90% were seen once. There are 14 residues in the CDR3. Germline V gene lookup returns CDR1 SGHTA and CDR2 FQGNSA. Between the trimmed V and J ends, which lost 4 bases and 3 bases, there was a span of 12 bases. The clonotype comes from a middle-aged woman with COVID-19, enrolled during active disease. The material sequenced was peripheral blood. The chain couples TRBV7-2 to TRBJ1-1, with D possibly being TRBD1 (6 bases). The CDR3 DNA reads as TGTGCCAGCAGCTCCGGGACACAGGACACTGAAGCTTTCTTT. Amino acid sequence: CASSSGTQDTEAFF.